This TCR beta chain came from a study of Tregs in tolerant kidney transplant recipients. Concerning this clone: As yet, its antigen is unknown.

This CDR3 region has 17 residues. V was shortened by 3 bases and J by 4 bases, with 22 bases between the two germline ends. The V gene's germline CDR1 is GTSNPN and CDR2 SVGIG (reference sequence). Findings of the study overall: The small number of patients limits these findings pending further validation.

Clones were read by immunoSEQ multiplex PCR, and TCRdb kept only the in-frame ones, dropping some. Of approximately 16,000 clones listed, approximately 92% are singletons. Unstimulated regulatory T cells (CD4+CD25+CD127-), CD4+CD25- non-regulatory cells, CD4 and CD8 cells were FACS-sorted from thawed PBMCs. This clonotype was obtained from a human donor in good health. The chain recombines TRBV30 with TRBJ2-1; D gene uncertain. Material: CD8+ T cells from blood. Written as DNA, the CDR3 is TGTGCCTGGAGCGATCTACAACCCGTCGGAGAATACAATGAGCAGTTCTTC. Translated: CAWSDLQPVGEYNEQFF.